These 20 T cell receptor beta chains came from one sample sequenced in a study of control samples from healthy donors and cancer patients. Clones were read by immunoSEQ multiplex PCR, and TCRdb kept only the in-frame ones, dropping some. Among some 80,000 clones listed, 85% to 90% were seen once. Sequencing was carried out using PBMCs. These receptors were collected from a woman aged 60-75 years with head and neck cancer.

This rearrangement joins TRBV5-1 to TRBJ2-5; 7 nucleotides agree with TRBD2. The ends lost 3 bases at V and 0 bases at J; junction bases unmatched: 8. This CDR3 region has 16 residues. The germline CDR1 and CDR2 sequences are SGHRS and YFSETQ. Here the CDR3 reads CASSWDYPGHQETQYF. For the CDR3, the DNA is TGCGCCAGCAGCTGGGACTATCCAGGTCACCAAGAGACCCAGTACTTC.

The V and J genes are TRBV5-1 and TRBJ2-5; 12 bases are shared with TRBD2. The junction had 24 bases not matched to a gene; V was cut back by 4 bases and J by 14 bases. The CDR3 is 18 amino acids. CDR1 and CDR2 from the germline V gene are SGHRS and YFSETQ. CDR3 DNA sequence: TGCGCCAGCAGCCCCTCGGGGGGGGGCATAACTAGCGGGAGGCAAAAATACTTC. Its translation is CASSPSGGGITSGRQKYF.

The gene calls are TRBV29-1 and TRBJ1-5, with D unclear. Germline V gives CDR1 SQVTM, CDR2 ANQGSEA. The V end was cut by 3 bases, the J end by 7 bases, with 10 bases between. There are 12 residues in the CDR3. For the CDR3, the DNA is TGCAGCGTTGAGGAGTGGGGACAGCCCCAGCATTTT. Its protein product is CSVEEWGQPQHF.

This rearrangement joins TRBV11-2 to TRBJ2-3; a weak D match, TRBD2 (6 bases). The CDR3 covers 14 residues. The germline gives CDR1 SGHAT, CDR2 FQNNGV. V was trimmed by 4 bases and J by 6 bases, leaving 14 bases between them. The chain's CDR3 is CASSSSRGRDTQYF. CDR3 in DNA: TGTGCCAGCAGCTCCTCCCGGGGGAGGGATACGCAGTATTTT.

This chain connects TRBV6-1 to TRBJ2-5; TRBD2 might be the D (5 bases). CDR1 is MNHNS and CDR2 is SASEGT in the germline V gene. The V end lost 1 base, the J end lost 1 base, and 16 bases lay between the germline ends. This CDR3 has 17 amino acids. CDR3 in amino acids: CASSEGARASLQETQYF. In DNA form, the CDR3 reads TGTGCCAGCAGTGAAGGGGCCCGGGCTAGCCTCCAAGAGACCCAGTACTTC.

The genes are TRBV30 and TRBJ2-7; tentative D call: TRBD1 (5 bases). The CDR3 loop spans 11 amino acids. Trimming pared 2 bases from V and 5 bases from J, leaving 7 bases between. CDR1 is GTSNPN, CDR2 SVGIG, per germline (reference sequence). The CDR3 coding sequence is TGTGCCTGGAGTTGGGGCGACGAGCAGTACTTC. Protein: CAWSWGDEQYF.

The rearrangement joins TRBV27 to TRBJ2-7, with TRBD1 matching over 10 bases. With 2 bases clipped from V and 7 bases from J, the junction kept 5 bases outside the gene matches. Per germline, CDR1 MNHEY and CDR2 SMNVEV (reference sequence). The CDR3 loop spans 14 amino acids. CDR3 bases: TGTGCCAGCAGTTTACCAGGACAGGGGGAAGAGCAGTACTTC. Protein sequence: CASSLPGQGEEQYF.

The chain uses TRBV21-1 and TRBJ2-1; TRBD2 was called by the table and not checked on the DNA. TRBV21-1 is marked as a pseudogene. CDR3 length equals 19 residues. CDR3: CASSKATPTSGRAEYEQFF. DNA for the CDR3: TGTGCCAGCAGCAAAGCCACCCCGACTAGCGGGAGGGCCGAGTATGAGCAGTTCTTC.

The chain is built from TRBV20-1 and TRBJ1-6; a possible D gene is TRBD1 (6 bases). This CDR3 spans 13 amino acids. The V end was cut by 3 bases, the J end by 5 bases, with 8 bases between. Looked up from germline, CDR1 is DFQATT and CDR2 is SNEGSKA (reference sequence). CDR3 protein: CSASSGDNSPLHF. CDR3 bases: TGCAGTGCTAGTTCAGGGGATAATTCACCCCTCCACTTT.

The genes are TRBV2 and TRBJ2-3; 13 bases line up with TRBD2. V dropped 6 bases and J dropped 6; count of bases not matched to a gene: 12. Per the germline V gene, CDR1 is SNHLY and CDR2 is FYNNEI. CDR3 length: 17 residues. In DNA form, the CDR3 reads TGTGCCAGCAGAACCAGTGGACTAGCGGGAGTTTCCGATACGCAGTATTTT. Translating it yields CASRTSGLAGVSDTQYF.

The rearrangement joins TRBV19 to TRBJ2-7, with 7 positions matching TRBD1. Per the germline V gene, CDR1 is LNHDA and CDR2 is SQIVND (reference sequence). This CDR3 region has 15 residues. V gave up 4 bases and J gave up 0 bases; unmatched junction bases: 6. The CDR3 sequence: CASSTTDRSSYEQYF. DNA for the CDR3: TGTGCCAGTAGTACAACGGACAGGAGCTCCTACGAGCAGTACTTC. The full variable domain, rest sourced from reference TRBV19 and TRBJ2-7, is DGGITQSPKYLFRKEGQNVTLSCEQNLNHDAMYWYRQDPGQGLRLIYYSQIVNDFQKGDIAEGYSVSREKKESFPLTVTSAQKNPTAFYLCASSTTDRSSYEQYFGPGTRLTVT.

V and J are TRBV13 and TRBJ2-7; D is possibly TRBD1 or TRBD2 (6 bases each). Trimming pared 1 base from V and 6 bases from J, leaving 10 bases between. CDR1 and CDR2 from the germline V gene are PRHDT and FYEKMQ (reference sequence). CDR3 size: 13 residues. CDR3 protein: CASSLDREAEQYF. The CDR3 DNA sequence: TGTGCCAGCAGCTTAGACAGGGAGGCCGAGCAGTACTTC.

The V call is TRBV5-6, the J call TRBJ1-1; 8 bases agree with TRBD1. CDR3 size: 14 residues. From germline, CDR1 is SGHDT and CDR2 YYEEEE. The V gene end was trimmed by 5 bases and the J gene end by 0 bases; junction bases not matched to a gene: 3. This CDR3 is CASRPQGVNTEAFF. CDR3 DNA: TGTGCCAGCAGACCACAGGGGGTGAACACTGAAGCTTTCTTT.

The CDR3 sequence is CASSLVGSGRAPFSYEQYF. The CDR3, as DNA: TGTGCCAGCAGCTTGGTTGGTAGCGGGAGGGCCCCTTTTTCCTACGAGCAGTACTTC. The rearrangement joins TRBV5-6 to TRBJ2-7, with 11 bases matching TRBD2. Looked up from germline, CDR1 is SGHDT and CDR2 is YYEEEE. Losses at the gene ends were 0 bases for V and 1 base for J; bases not matched to a gene: 12. The CDR3 sequence is 19 residues long.

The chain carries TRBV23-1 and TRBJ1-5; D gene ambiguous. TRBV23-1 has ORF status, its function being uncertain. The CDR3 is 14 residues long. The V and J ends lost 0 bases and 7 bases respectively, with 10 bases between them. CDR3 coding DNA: TGCGCCAGCAGTCAATCCGCGTTGCCCCAGCCCCAGCATTTT. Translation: CASSQSALPQPQHF.

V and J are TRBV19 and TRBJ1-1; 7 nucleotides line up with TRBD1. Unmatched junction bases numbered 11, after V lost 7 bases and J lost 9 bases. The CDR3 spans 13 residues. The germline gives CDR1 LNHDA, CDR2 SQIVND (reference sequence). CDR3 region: CASIRRQGEKAFF. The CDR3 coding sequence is TGTGCCAGTATCCGCCGACAGGGAGAGAAAGCTTTCTTT.

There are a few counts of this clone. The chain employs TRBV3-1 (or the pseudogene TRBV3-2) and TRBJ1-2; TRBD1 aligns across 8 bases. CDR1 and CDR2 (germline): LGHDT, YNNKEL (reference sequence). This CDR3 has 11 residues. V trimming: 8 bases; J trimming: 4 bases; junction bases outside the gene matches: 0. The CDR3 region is CASGTGYGYTF. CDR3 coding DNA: TGTGCCAGCGGGACAGGCTATGGCTACACCTTC.

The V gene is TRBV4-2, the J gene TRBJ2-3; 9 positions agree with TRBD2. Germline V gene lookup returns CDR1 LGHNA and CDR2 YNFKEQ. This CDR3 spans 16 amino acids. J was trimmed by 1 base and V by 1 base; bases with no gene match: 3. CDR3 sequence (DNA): TGTGCCAGCAGCCAAGGGACTAGCGCTCGCACAGATACGCAGTATTTT. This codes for CASSQGTSARTDTQYF.

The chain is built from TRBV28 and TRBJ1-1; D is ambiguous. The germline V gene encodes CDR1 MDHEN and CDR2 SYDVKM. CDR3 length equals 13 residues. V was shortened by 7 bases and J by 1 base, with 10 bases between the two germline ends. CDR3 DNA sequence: TGTGCCAGCACTCGATTTAGGAACACTGAAGCTTTCTTT. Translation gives CASTRFRNTEAFF.

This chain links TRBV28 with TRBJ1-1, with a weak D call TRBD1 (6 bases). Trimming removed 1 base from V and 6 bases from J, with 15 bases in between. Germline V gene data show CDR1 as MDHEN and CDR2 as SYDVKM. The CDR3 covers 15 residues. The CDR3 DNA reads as TGTGCCAGCAGTTTATACACAGGGCCCGGCGCTGAAGCTTTCTTT. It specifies CASSLYTGPGAEAFF.